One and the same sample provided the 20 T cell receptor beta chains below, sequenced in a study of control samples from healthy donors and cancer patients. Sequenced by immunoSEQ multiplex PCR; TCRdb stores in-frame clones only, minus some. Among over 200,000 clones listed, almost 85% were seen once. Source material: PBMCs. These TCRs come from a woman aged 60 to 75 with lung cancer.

This CDR3 is CASSGGQGTYEQYF. CDR3 in DNA: TGTGCCAGCAGCGGGGGACAGGGGACCTACGAGCAGTACTTC. V is TRBV7-8 and J is TRBJ2-7, with 10 bases lining up with TRBD1. The germline V gene encodes CDR1 SGHVS and CDR2 FQNEAQ. V lost 5 bases and J lost 2; bases outside the gene matches: 3. The CDR3 extends over 14 amino acids.

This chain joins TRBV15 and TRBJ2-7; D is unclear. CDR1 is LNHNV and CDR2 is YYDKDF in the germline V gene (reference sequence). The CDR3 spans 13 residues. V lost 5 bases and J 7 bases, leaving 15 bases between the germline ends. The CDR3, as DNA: TGTGCCACCAGCCCCGACCCTCTCAGGGAGCAGTACTTC. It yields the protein CATSPDPLREQYF.

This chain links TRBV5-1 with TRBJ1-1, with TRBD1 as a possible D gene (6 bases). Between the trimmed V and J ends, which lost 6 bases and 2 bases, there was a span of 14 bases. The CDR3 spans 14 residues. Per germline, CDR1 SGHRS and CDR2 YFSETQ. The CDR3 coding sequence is TGCGCCAGCATCGAGGGACACCAAAACACTGAAGCTTTCTTT. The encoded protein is CASIEGHQNTEAFF.

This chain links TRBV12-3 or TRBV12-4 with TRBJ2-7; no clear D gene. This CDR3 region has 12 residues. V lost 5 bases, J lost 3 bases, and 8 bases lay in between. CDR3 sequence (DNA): TGTGCCAGCAGTCACGACCTCTACGAGCAGTACTTC. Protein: CASSHDLYEQYF.

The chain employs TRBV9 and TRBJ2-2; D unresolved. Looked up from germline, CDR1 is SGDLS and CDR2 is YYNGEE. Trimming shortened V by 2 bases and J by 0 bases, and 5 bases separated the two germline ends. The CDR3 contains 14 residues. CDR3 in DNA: TGTGCCAGCAGCGTGGTGGCGAACACCGGGGAGCTGTTTTTT. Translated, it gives CASSVVANTGELFF.

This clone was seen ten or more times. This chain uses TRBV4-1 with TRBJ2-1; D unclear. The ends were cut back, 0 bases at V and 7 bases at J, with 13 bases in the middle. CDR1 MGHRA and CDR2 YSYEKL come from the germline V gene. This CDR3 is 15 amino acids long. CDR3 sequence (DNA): TGCGCCAGCAGCCAAGAGGGGTTTGGTAGAAATGAGCAGTTCTTC. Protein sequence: CASSQEGFGRNEQFF.

In DNA form, the CDR3 reads TGTGCCAGCAGCTTCTCCCTGGGGGAGCAGTTCTTC. Translation gives CASSFSLGEQFF. This chain connects TRBV13 to TRBJ2-1; no clear D. CDR3 size: 12 residues. CDR1 PRHDT and CDR2 FYEKMQ come from the germline V gene (reference sequence). Between the trimmed V and J ends, which lost 3 bases and 10 bases, there was a span of 10 bases. Together with reference TRBV13 and TRBJ2-1, the CDR3 gives the full variable domain: AAGVIQSPRHLIKEKRETATLKCYPIPRHDTVYWYQQGPGQDPQFLISFYEKMQSDKGSIPDRFSAQQFSDYHSELNMSSLELGDSALYFCASSFSLGEQFFGPGTRLTVL.

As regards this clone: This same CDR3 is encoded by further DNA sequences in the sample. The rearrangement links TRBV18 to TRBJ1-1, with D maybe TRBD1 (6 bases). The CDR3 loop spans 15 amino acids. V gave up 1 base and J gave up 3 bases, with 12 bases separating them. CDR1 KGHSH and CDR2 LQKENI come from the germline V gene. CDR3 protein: CASSPRRQADTEAFF. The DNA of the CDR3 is TGTGCCAGCTCACCACGGAGACAGGCCGACACTGAAGCTTTCTTT.

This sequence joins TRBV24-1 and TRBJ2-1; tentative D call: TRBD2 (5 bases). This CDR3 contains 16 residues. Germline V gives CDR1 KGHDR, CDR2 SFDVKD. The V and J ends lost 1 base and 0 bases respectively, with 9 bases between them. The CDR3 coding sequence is TGTGCCACCAGTGATTTAAGCGGAGCCTCCTACAATGAGCAGTTCTTC. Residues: CATSDLSGASYNEQFF.

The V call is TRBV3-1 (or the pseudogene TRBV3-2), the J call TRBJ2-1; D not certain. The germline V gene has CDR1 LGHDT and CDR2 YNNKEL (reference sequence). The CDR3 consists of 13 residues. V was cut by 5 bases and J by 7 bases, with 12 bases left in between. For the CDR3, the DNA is TGTGCCAGCAGCGTCCGGTCTCCAAATGAGCAGTTCTTC. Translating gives CASSVRSPNEQFF.

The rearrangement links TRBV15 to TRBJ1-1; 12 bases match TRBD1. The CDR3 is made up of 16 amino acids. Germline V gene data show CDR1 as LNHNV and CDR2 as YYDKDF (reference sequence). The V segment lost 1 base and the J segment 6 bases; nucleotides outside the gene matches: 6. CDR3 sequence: CATSRGRDRGLAEAFF. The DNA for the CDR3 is TGTGCCACCAGCAGAGGCCGGGACAGGGGGCTCGCTGAAGCTTTCTTT. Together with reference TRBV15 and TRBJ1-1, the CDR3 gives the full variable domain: DAMVIQNPRYQVTQFGKPVTLSCSQTLNHNVMYWYQQKSSQAPKLLFHYYDKDFNNEADTPDNFQSRRPNTSFCFLDIRSPGLGDTAMYLCATSRGRDRGLAEAFFGQGTRLTVV.

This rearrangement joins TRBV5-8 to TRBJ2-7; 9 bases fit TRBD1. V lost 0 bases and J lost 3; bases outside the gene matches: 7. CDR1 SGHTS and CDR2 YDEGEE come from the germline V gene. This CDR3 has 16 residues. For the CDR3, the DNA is TGTGCCAGCAGCTTGGTTATGACAGGGGGAGGCTACGAGCAGTACTTC. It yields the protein CASSLVMTGGGYEQYF.

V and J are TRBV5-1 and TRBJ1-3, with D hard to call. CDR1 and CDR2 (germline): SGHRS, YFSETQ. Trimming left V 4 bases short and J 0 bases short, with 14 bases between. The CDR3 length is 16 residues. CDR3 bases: TGCGCCAGCAGCGCCAACGGCGTGGACTCTGGAAACACCATATATTTT. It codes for CASSANGVDSGNTIYF.

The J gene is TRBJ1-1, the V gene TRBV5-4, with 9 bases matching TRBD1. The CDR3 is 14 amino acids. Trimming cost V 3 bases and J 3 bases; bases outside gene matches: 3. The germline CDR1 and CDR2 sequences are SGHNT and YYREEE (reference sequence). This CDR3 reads CASSWGQGDTEAFF. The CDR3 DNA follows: TGTGCCAGCAGCTGGGGACAGGGAGACACTGAAGCTTTCTTT.

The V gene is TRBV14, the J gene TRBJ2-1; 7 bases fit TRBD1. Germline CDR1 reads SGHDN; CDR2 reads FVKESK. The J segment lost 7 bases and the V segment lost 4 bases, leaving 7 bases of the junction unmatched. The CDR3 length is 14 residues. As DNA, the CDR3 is TGTGCCAGCAGCCCCGGGATCAGGGGGAATGAGCAGTTCTTC. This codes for CASSPGIRGNEQFF.

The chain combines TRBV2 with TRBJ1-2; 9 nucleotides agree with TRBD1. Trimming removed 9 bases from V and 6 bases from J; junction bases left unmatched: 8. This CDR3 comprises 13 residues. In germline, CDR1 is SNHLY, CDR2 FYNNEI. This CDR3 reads CARQGQGTHGYTF. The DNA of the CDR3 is TGTGCCAGACAAGGACAGGGGACCCATGGCTACACCTTC.

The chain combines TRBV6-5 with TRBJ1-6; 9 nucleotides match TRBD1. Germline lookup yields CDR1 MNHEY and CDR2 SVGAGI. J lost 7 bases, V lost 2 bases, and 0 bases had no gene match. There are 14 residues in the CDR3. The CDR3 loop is CASSYDRGNSPLHF. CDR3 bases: TGTGCCAGCAGTTACGACAGGGGGAATTCACCCCTCCACTTT.

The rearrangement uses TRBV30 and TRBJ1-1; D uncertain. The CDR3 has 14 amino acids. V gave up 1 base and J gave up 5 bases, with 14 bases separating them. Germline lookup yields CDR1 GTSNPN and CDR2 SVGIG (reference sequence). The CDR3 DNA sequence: TGTGCCTGGAGTGCCCTTTCACCGGGAACTGAAGCTTTCTTT. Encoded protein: CAWSALSPGTEAFF. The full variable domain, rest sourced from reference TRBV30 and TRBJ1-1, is SQTIHQWPATLVQPVGSPLSLECTVEGTSNPNLYWYRQAAGRGLQLLFYSVGIGQISSEVPQNLSASRPQDRQFILSSKKLLLSDSGFYLCAWSALSPGTEAFFGQGTRLTVV.

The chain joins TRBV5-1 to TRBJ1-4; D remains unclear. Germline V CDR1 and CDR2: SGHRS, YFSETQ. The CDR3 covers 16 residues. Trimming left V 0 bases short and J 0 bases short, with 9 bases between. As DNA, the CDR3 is TGCGCCAGCAGCTTGGACCCGAATCCAACTAATGAAAAACTGTTTTTT. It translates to CASSLDPNPTNEKLFF.

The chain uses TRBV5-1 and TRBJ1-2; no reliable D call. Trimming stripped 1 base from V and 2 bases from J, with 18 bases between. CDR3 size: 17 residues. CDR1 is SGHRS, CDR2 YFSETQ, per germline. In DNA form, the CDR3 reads TGCGCCAGCAGCTTGTGGAGGGCCCAACAATCAAACTATGGCTACACCTTC. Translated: CASSLWRAQQSNYGYTF.